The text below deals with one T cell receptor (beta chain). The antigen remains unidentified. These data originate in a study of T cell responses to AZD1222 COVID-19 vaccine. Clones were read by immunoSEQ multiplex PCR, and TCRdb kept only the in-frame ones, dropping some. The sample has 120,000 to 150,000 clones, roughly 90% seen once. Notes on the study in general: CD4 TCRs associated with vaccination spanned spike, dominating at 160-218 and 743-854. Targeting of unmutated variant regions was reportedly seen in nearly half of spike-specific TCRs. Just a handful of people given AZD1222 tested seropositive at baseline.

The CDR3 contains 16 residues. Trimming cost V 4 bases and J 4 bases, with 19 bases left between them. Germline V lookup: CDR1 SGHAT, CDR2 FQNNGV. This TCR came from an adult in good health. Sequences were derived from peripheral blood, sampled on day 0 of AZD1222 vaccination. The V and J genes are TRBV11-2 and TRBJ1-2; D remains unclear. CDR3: CASSSARDYRSYGYTF. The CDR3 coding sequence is TGTGCCAGCAGCTCGGCTCGGGATTATCGGAGCTATGGCTACACCTTC.